This T cell receptor beta chain was obtained from a study of OX40 agonist ivuxolimab in advanced cancers. The study in broad terms: Ivuxolimab was a fully human IgG2 agonistic monoclonal antibody targeting the costimulatory receptor OX40 (CD134). In the dose-escalation cohort, roughly four fifths of patients were male, and the mean age was roughly 60 years, with a range of roughly 20 to 79. Of the approximately 54 dose-escalation patients, hepatocellular carcinoma was present in about 20, melanoma in some 15, renal cell carcinoma in 9 and head and neck cancer in 9. Prior anti-PD-1, anti-PD-L1 or anti-CTLA-4 therapy was permitted, and approximately 41% of dose-escalation patients had received checkpoint inhibitors. Intravenous ivuxolimab was administered to patients every 2 weeks at six dose levels: 0.01, 0.1, 0.3, 1.5, 3 and 10 mg/kg. The purpose of peripheral TCRbeta sequencing was to test whether ivuxolimab changed TCR sequence diversity and led to clonal T-cell expansion. The paper describes the monotherapy dose-escalation part (N of about 52 patients) of the phase I trial of ivuxolimab. Partial responses occurred in three dose-escalation patients, of whom one had hepatocellular carcinoma and two had cutaneous melanoma. Points the paper makes about the study in general: On average, CD8+ T cells showed more expanded clones than CD4+ T cells after ivuxolimab. At doses from 0.1 to 3.0 mg/kg, clonal expansion was seen in both CD4+ and CD8+ blood T cells between baseline and week 6. Low levels of normalized T-cell clonal expansion were also seen in some patients who did not respond. In the 0.1-3.0 mg/kg groups, partial responders were among the patients with the lowest normalized peripheral clonal expansion, particularly in CD8+ T cells. The antigen specificity of the peripheral T cells that underwent clonal expansion was not determined.

To sequence the TCRbeta CDR3 region, genomic DNA was isolated from the sorted cells. The immunoSEQ Assay was used to sequence the TCRbeta CDR3 regions. Imported from immuneACCESS, the table was reduced by TCRdb to in-frame sequences with V and J called. These copies leave out some clones; in studies compared against another copy, an unresolved V gene accounts for under half, and the cause of the remainder is not known. The sample contains some 40,000 clones, 90% to 95% of them found a single time. Under 30% of the sample rests with the top ten. Points on this clone: No antigen is known for it. No clone much larger than this one lies a single base away; base qualities are absent.

Patients with autoimmune disease history or receiving systemic immunosuppression were excluded from the trial. Peripheral blood for TCR sequencing was drawn from every dose cohort at baseline, at cycle 4 day 1 and at cycle 7 day 1. The samples were drawn from a first-in-human, open-label, multicenter phase I dose-escalation trial of ivuxolimab. Adults with locally advanced or metastatic melanoma, renal cell, hepatocellular, or head and neck squamous cell carcinoma were enrolled in the trial. Before TCR sequencing, CD4+ and CD8+ T cells were separately sorted from peripheral blood. The sequences come from CD4+ or CD8+ T cells sorted from blood, collected in a trial of the OX40 agonist ivuxolimab. The receptor was derived from an adult with an advanced solid tumor such as melanoma, head and neck, liver or kidney cancer.

Here is the DNA: TGTGCCAGCAGTTTAACGCCTCCCTCTGGAAACACCATATATTTT. Its amino acids are CASSLTPPSGNTIYF. The chain joins TRBV27 to TRBJ1-3; the D gene cannot be named for sure. Between the V and J ends, shortened by 2 bases and 0 bases respectively, the junction contains 8 bases. CDR1 MNHEY and CDR2 SMNVEV are derived from the germline V gene (reference sequence). The CDR3 contains 15 residues, cysteine and phenylalanine counted. Only the CDR3 portion is preserved as DNA: 45 bases, with reading frame beginning at the first base.